The 27 T cell receptor beta chains below were found in one sample sequenced in a study of coeliac disease (dated 2022 in TCRdb). Receptors were amplified or captured by the immunoSEQ multiplex PCR assay. TCRdb carries this immuneACCESS record with in-frame sequences only. Its versions omit some clonotypes, under half of them owing to an unresolved V gene in the studies checked, with the rest unexplained. This sample gives over 5,500 clones in total; 60% to 70% of them show up just once. The ten largest clones capture about 6.7% of the sample. Sequencing was done on a sample of lamina propria lymphocytes from the gut. This specimen's cell subset or site label, per the study, means: lamina propria cell (LPC) fraction of small intestinal biopsy. These receptor sequences come from a man between 45 and 60 years old with active celiac disease.

This clone was seen just once. One junction end does not reproduce the germline sequence, and a read error may be involved. Different DNA sequences within this sample yield the same CDR3. The CDR3 nucleotides read TGCGCCAGCAGCCCGGGGACAGCGAACACCGGGGAGCTGTTCTTT. Its translation: CASSPGTANTGELFF. The rearrangement joins TRBV4-1 to TRBJ2-2; 7 bases align to TRBD1. The germline V gene encodes CDR1 MGHRA and CDR2 YSYEKL. This CDR3 has 15 amino acids.

The genes are TRBV5-6 and TRBJ2-1; 8 positions match TRBD2. The CDR3 runs 16 residues. Per germline, CDR1 SGHDT and CDR2 YYEEEE. The J segment lost 4 bases and the V segment lost 2 bases, leaving 8 bases of the junction unmatched. This CDR3 reads CASSLGGRMVYNEQFF. CDR3 in DNA: TGTGCCAGCAGCTTAGGCGGGAGGATGGTGTACAATGAGCAGTTCTTC.

In this sample, this clone turned up once. CDR3 loop: CASSPPTGSDSYQETQYF. For the CDR3, the DNA is TGCGCCAGCAGCCCTCCGACAGGTTCGGACTCGTACCAAGAGACCCAGTACTTC. The J gene is TRBJ2-5, the V gene TRBV5-1; a weak D match, TRBD1 (6 bases). Per germline, CDR1 SGHRS and CDR2 YFSETQ. The CDR3 has 18 residues. V was pared by 4 bases and J by 0 bases, with 22 bases between.

This clone has only one observation. The V gene is TRBV11-3, the J gene TRBJ2-5, with TRBD2 matching over 9 bases. Germline V gene sequence: CDR1 SGHNT, CDR2 YENEEA. There are 12 residues in the CDR3. The V and J ends lost 5 bases and 13 bases, in that order; junction bases with no gene match: 8. In DNA, the CDR3 is TGTGCCAGCAGCGCCCCCGGGACTAGCTCGTACTTC. Translation gives CASSAPGTSSYF.

This clone occurred a few times. The chain recombines TRBV11-1 with TRBJ2-3; a weak D match, TRBD2 (6 bases). Germline assignment: CDR1 SGHAT and CDR2 FQDESV (reference sequence). Trimming pared 0 bases from V and 4 bases from J, leaving 8 bases between. The CDR3 sequence is 14 residues long. The chain's CDR3 is CASSLAGGADTQYF. CDR3 coding DNA: TGTGCCAGCAGCTTAGCGGGGGGAGCAGATACGCAGTATTTT.

The chain joins TRBV18 to TRBJ1-1, with TRBD1 matching 8 bases. The CDR3 has 15 amino acids. Germline-derived CDR1 and CDR2 are KGHSH and LQKENI. The V and J ends lost 3 bases and 1 base, in that order; junction bases with no gene match: 4. The CDR3 region is CASSPQGQANTEAFF. For the CDR3, the DNA is TGTGCCAGCTCACCCCAGGGACAGGCGAACACTGAAGCTTTCTTT. Full variable domain (remainder filled in from reference TRBV18 and TRBJ1-1): NAGVMQNPRHLVRRRGQEARLRCSPMKGHSHVYWYRQLPEEGLKFMVYLQKENIIDESGMPKERFSAEFPKEGPSILRIQQVVRGDSAAYFCASSPQGQANTEAFFGQGTRLTVV.

This clone was detected only a few times. This chain joins TRBV6-6 and TRBJ1-5; 8 bases agree with TRBD1. V was pared by 6 bases and J by 7 bases, with 8 bases of the junction left unmatched. Germline CDR1 is MNHNY and CDR2 is SVGAGI (reference sequence). The CDR3 runs to 14 residues. The CDR3: CASSWTGPGQPQHF. The CDR3 region has the DNA TGTGCCAGCAGCTGGACAGGGCCTGGGCAGCCCCAGCATTTT.

This chain joins TRBV6-6 and TRBJ1-2; D gene unclear. V lost 2 bases, J lost 4 bases, and 11 bases lay in between. The germline gives CDR1 MNHNY, CDR2 SVGAGI (reference sequence). This CDR3 has 14 residues. Here the CDR3 DNA reads TGTGCCAGCAGTTACCGGGCGGACTTCTATGGCTACACCTTC. This translates into CASSYRADFYGYTF.

The chain joins TRBV6-1 to TRBJ1-5; D gene uncertain. The CDR3 has 15 amino acids. Germline V gene lookup returns CDR1 MNHNS and CDR2 SASEGT. V dropped 1 base and J dropped 9 bases, with 16 bases sitting between them. CDR3 bases: TGTGCCAGCAGTGAAGATGTAGGCGGGTCGTTGCCCCAGCATTTT. It is translated as CASSEDVGGSLPQHF.

This clone was found a few times. The chain carries TRBV30 and TRBJ1-1; no reliable D call. The CDR3 has 12 amino acids. Germline-derived CDR1 and CDR2 are GTSNPN and SVGIG (reference sequence). With 4 bases removed from V and 4 bases from J, the gap between germline ends came to 10 bases. The CDR3 DNA reads TGTGCCTGGACGACTCGGGTCACTGAAGCTTTCTTT. Amino acid sequence: CAWTTRVTEAFF.

This clone was counted a few times. The chain employs TRBV2 and TRBJ2-3; TRBD2 matches 8 bases. V lost 6 bases and J lost 0; bases outside the gene matches: 8. The CDR3 has 16 amino acids. In germline, CDR1 is SNHLY, CDR2 FYNNEI. Here the CDR3 reads CASRGPGLVSTDTQYF. CDR3 DNA sequence: TGTGCCAGCAGGGGACCGGGACTAGTTAGCACAGATACGCAGTATTTT.

Points on this clone: At one of its ends the junction is not consistent with the germline gene, which may arise from a read error. The chain uses TRBV2 and TRBJ2-3, with 10 bases aligning to TRBD1. The CDR3 is 14 amino acids. CDR1 is SNHLY, CDR2 FYNNEI, per germline. The CDR3 nucleotides are TGTGCCAGCAGTAGGGACAGGGGCACGGATACGCAGTATTTT. Amino acid sequence: CASSRDRGTDTQYF.

The genes are TRBV9 and TRBJ2-2; 9 bases fit TRBD2. The CDR3 is made up of 15 amino acids. Germline V CDR1 and CDR2: SGDLS, YYNGEE. Trimming took 4 bases from V and 5 from J; bases not matched to a gene: 6. As DNA, the CDR3 is TGTGCCAGCAGCCACGGGCTAGCGGGGACCGGGGAGCTGTTTTTT. Protein product: CASSHGLAGTGELFF.

This sequence joins TRBV28 and TRBJ2-7; 13 bases map to TRBD2. Germline CDR1 MDHEN, CDR2 SYDVKM. Trimming cost V 8 bases and J 7 bases; bases outside gene matches: 8. CDR3 size: 14 residues. CDR3 nucleotides: TGTGCCAGCTCACGGGGACTAGCGGGGTGGGAGCAGTACTTC. Its protein product is CASSRGLAGWEQYF.

This chain links TRBV7-2 with TRBJ1-1; D ambiguous. The CDR3 totals 14 residues. Germline assignment: CDR1 SGHTA and CDR2 FQGNSA. Trimming removed 1 base from V and 5 bases from J, with 11 bases in between. CDR3 loop: CASSLEVRRTEAFF. The CDR3 region has the DNA TGTGCCAGCAGCTTAGAGGTCAGGAGGACTGAAGCTTTCTTT.

This rearrangement joins TRBV7-9 to TRBJ2-7; D call uncertain. The V gene's germline CDR1 is SEHNR and CDR2 FQNEAQ (reference sequence). The CDR3 contains 13 residues. The V end lost 2 bases, the J end lost 2 bases, and 7 bases lay between the germline ends. CDR3 in amino acids: CASSLSTTYEQYF. The CDR3 nucleotides read TGTGCCAGCAGCTTATCGACAACCTACGAGCAGTACTTC.

The V call is TRBV30, the J call TRBJ2-5; 11 nucleotides match TRBD1. The V gene end was trimmed by 7 bases and the J gene end by 5 bases; junction bases not matched to a gene: 6. The germline CDR1 and CDR2 sequences are GTSNPN and SVGIG (reference sequence). This CDR3 has 13 amino acids. CDR3 in amino acids: CAYRGQGGETQYF. Written as DNA, the CDR3 is TGTGCCTACCGGGGACAGGGGGGCGAGACCCAGTACTTC.

This clone is termed medium-sized. The chain recombines TRBV27 with TRBJ1-4, with D tentatively TRBD1 (5 bases). Trimming stripped 2 bases from V and 7 bases from J, with 20 bases between. CDR1 is MNHEY and CDR2 is SMNVEV in the germline V gene (reference sequence). CDR3 length: 17 residues. The CDR3 here is CASSLTGGVLGVEKLFF. CDR3 bases: TGTGCCAGCAGTTTAACTGGAGGGGTCCTGGGCGTTGAAAAACTGTTTTTT. Full variable domain (outside the CDR3, taken from reference TRBV27 and TRBJ1-4): EAQVTQNPRYLITVTGKKLTVTCSQNMNHEYMSWYRQDPGLGLRQIYYSMNVEVTDKGDVPEGYKVSRKEKRNFPLILESPSPNQTSLYFCASSLTGGVLGVEKLFFGSGTQLSVL.

The count of this clone is one. This CDR3 is CATSGQLYTGELFF. As DNA, the CDR3 is TGTGCCACCAGCGGACAGCTCTACACCGGGGAGCTGTTTTTT. The chain combines TRBV15 with TRBJ2-2, with TRBD1 as a possible D gene (6 bases). Germline V gives CDR1 LNHNV, CDR2 YYDKDF (reference sequence). The CDR3 is made up of 14 amino acids. Trimming left V 5 bases short and J 3 bases short, with 10 bases between.

The rearrangement uses TRBV2 and TRBJ1-2; D remains ambiguous. CDR3 length equals 12 residues. Germline lookup yields CDR1 SNHLY and CDR2 FYNNEI. Trimming cost V 5 bases and J 8 bases, with 12 bases left between them. CDR3 in amino acids: CASSLKLRGYTF. The CDR3 DNA sequence: TGTGCCAGCAGTTTAAAACTACGGGGCTACACCTTC.

The chain carries TRBV10-1 and TRBJ2-7, with unresolved D. V was clipped by 9 bases and J by 4 bases, with 22 bases between them. The CDR3 is made up of 15 amino acids. Per the germline V gene, CDR1 is WNHNN and CDR2 is SYGVQD (reference sequence). CDR3 in DNA: TGCGCCAGTAGTTACAAGCAGAAGGCGGCATACGAGCAGTACGTC. Translating it yields CASSYKQKAAYEQYV.

V is TRBV5-1 and J is TRBJ2-5; D might be TRBD1 (5 bases). The germline V gene encodes CDR1 SGHRS and CDR2 YFSETQ. CDR3 length equals 14 residues. The V and J ends lost 2 bases and 13 bases respectively, with 21 bases between them. The CDR3 loop reads CASSFIAQRQSRYF. In DNA form, the CDR3 reads TGCGCCAGCAGCTTTATTGCCCAAAGACAGAGCCGGTACTTC.

In this sample, this clone turned up once. Written as DNA, the CDR3 is TGTGCCATCAGGGATACAGGGGGCTTCAATCAGCCCCAGCATTTT. Translating gives CAIRDTGGFNQPQHF. The V and J genes are TRBV10-3 and TRBJ1-5, with TRBD1 matching 9 bases. Germline V gene lookup returns CDR1 ENHRY and CDR2 SYGVKD. The CDR3 spans 15 residues. Losses at the gene ends were 6 bases for V and 3 bases for J; bases not matched to a gene: 6.

The CDR3 loop reads CASSMAQGAVINYGYTF. The CDR3 coding sequence is TGTGCCAGTAGTATGGCGCAGGGGGCCGTTATTAACTATGGCTACACCTTC. The genes are TRBV19 and TRBJ1-2; 8 bases align to TRBD1. Germline V gene lookup returns CDR1 LNHDA and CDR2 SQIVND (reference sequence). V shed 3 bases, J shed 1 base, and the junction held 10 bases outside the gene matches. The CDR3 spans 17 residues.

This chain joins TRBV7-9 and TRBJ2-7, with TRBD1 matching over 7 bases. The CDR3 contains 14 residues. J lost 2 bases, V lost 5 bases, and 6 bases had no gene match. The germline gives CDR1 SEHNR, CDR2 FQNEAQ (reference sequence). In nucleotides, the CDR3 is TGTGCCAGCAGCGTTACAGGGGTAACCTACGAGCAGTACGTC. Protein sequence: CASSVTGVTYEQYV.

V gene TRBV10-2 combines with J gene TRBJ2-3; 14 positions match TRBD2. The germline gives CDR1 WSHSY, CDR2 SAAADI. The CDR3 loop spans 15 amino acids. Trimming removed 6 bases from V and 6 bases from J; junction bases left unmatched: 5. CDR3 region: CASSQGTSGSDTQYF. The CDR3 DNA reads as TGCGCCAGCAGCCAGGGGACTAGCGGGAGTGATACGCAGTATTTT.

The chain couples TRBV28 to TRBJ2-1, with D unclear. The CDR3 is 11 residues long. The germline V gene has CDR1 MDHEN and CDR2 SYDVKM. V gave up 3 bases and J gave up 12 bases, with 9 bases separating them. Here the CDR3 reads CASSLRQGQFF. In DNA, the CDR3 is TGTGCCAGCAGTTTGCGGCAAGGGCAGTTCTTC.